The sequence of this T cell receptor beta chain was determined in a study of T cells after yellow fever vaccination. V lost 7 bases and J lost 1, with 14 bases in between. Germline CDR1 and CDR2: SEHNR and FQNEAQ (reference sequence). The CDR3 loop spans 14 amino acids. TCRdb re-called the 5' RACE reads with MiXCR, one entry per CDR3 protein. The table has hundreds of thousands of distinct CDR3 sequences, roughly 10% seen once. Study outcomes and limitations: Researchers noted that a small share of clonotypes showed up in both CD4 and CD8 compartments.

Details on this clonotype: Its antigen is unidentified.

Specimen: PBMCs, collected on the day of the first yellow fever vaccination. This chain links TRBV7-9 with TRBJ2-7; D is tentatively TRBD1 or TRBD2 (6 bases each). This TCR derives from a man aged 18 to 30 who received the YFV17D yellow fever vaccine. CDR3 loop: CASTKKGGSYEQYF. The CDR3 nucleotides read TGTGCCAGCACCAAAAAAGGGGGGTCCTACGAGCAGTACTTC.